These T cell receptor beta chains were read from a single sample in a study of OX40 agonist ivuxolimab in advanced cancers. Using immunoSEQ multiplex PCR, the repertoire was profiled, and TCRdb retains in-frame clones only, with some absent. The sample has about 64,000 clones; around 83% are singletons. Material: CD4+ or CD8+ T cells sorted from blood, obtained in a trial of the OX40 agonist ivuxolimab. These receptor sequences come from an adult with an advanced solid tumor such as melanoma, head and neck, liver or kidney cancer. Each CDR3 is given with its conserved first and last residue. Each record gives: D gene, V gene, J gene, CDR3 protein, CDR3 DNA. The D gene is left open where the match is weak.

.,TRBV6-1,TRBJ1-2,CASSTDGNYGYTF,TGTGCCAGCAGTACCGACGGTAACTATGGCTACACCTTC
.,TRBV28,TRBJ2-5,CASSPPAEETQYF,TGTGCCAGCAGCCCGCCGGCAGAAGAGACCCAGTACTTC
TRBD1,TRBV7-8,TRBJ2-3,CASSGLRGLGDTQYF,TGTGCCAGCAGCGGACTGAGGGGGCTAGGGGATACGCAGTATTTT
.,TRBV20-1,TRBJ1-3,CSAQNTIYF,TGCAGTGCTCAGAACACCATATATTTT
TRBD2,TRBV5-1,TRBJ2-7,CASSQPTSSQEQYF,TGCGCCAGCAGCCAACCGACTAGCAGCCAGGAGCAGTACTTC
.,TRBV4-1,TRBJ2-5,CASSQDGNSALGQYF,TGCGCCAGCAGCCAAGATGGAAACAGTGCTTTGGGGCAGTACTTC
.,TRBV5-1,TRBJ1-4,CASSGGPVATNEKLFF,TGCGCCAGCTCCGGGGGGCCGGTTGCAACTAATGAAAAACTGTTTTTT
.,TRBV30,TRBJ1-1,CAWSYQPWDQAFF,TGTGCCTGGAGCTACCAGCCATGGGACCAAGCTTTCTTT
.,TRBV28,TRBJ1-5,CASSLGVSNQPQHF,TGTGCCAGCAGTTTAGGTGTCAGTAATCAGCCCCAGCATTTT
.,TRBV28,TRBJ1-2,CASSQTGLSGYTF,TGTGCCAGCAGCCAGACCGGACTGAGCGGCTACACCTTC
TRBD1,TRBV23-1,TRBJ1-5,CASSQSGDRGSNQPQHF,TGCGCCAGCAGTCAATCGGGGGACAGGGGATCGAATCAGCCCCAGCATTTT
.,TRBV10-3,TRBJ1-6,CAISAAGTNSPLHF,TGTGCCATCAGTGCGGCAGGGACTAATTCACCCCTCCACTTT
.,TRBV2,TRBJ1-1,CASMIPPTEAFF,TGTGCCAGCATGATTCCCCCCACTGAAGCTTTCTTT
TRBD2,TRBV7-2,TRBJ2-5,CASSFFAWGGVQQETQYF,TGTGCCAGCAGCTTTTTCGCGTGGGGGGGGGTTCAACAAGAGACCCAGTACTTC